Below, 8 T cell receptor beta chains from the same sample are listed, as sequenced in a study of blood T cells in healthy people across ages. Primed by a sample-barcoded 5' primer and a J-beta primer mix, a second PCR proceeded for about 6 to 12 cycles. TCRdb ran MiXCR on the 5' RACE reads and lists one entry per CDR3 protein. The repertoire has 1.5 million to 2 million distinct CDR3 sequences, approximately 30% of them found once; the top ten carry 7% to 9%. The sequencing input was blood. The receptors originated from a woman aged 30 to 39 in good health.

The rearrangement links TRBV29-1 to TRBJ1-1, with D unclear. Germline V gene lookup returns CDR1 SQVTM and CDR2 ANQGSEA. The CDR3 has 11 residues. Deletions cut 4 bases from V and 4 bases from J, with 7 bases between. The CDR3 sequence is CSVGQATEAFF. Here the CDR3 DNA reads TGCAGCGTTGGTCAGGCCACTGAAGCTTTCTTT. Based on the CDR3 plus reference TRBV29-1 and TRBJ1-1, the full variable domain is SAVISQKPSRDICQRGTSLTIQCQVDSQVTMMFWYRQQPGQSLTLIATANQGSEATYESGFVIDKFPISRPNLTFSTLTVSNMSPEDSSIYLCSVGQATEAFFGQGTRLTVV.

V and J are TRBV5-8 and TRBJ1-1; TRBD1 matches at 7 bases. This CDR3 has 13 residues. Germline loops: CDR1 SGHTS, CDR2 YDEGEE. V lost 7 bases and J lost 8; bases outside the gene matches: 11. The CDR3 DNA sequence: TGTGCCAGCCAGCTCAGGACAGGCACCGAAGCTTTCTTT. It codes for CASQLRTGTEAFF.

This rearrangement joins TRBV28 to TRBJ2-5; the D gene is possibly TRBD2 (6 bases). CDR1 and CDR2 from the germline V gene are MDHEN and SYDVKM. The CDR3 is 13 residues long. Deletions cut 2 bases from V and 11 bases from J, with 15 bases between. The CDR3 DNA reads as TGTGCCAGCAGTTTACTACACGGGAGTGAGCAGTACTTC. It codes for CASSLLHGSEQYF.

The CDR3 spells CASSSGGIGSGANVLTF. Here the CDR3 DNA reads TGCGCCAGCAGCTCCGGCGGGATCGGCTCTGGGGCCAACGTCCTGACTTTC. The chain recombines TRBV5-1 with TRBJ2-6; weak D call: TRBD2 (6 bases). Germline-derived CDR1 and CDR2 are SGHRS and YFSETQ. This CDR3 has 17 residues. V was clipped by 3 bases and J by 0 bases, with 13 bases between them.

This clonotype has just a few counts. The CDR3 DNA is TGTGCCAGCAGCCCCGGGGACGGAGTACGCTCTGGGGCCAACGTCCTGACTTTC. Residues: CASSPGDGVRSGANVLTF. The chain is built from TRBV7-9 and TRBJ2-6; D is possibly TRBD1 or TRBD2 (5 bases each). The CDR3 length is 18 residues. Trimming shortened V by 5 bases and J by 0 bases, and 17 bases separated the two germline ends. Germline values: CDR1 SEHNR, CDR2 FQNEAQ (reference sequence).

The V and J genes are TRBV2 and TRBJ2-7; weak D call: TRBD2 (5 bases). Germline CDR1 is SNHLY and CDR2 is FYNNEI. The CDR3 runs to 14 residues. The V end was cut by 6 bases, the J end by 6 bases, with 18 bases between. DNA of the CDR3: TGTGCCAGCAGCGCGGACTCCGTCCGCTCCGAGCAGTACTTC. Translating it yields CASSADSVRSEQYF.

A few counts support this clonotype. V usage is TRBV7-2 and J usage is TRBJ1-4; possibly TRBD1 for D (5 bases). This CDR3 is built from 14 residues. Per germline, CDR1 SGHTA and CDR2 FQGNSA. The V and J ends lost 6 bases and 3 bases respectively, with 11 bases between them. CDR3 amino acids: CASRPGRSNEKLFF. The CDR3 DNA sequence: TGTGCCAGCAGACCGGGACGGTCTAATGAAAAACTGTTTTTT.

This clonotype occurred many times. The chain recombines TRBV7-9 with TRBJ2-3, with 11 bases aligning to TRBD2. V gave up 5 bases and J gave up 4 bases; unmatched junction bases: 11. Germline V lookup: CDR1 SEHNR, CDR2 FQNEAQ (reference sequence). CDR3 length: 17 amino acids. CDR3 DNA: TGTGCCAGCAGCGCCAGACTAGCGGGGAGGTTGTCAGATACGCAGTATTTT. It translates to CASSARLAGRLSDTQYF.